Each of the 26 T cell receptor beta chains below was sequenced from the same sample in a study of T cell repertoires in cytomegalovirus infection. TCRdb re-analysed the reads in MiXCR, keeping a single row per CDR3 protein. The sample lists approximately 81,000 distinct CDR3 sequences, roughly a quarter occurring once. These receptors' targets are unknown. Source: CD8+ T cells from cultured PBMCs, taken from culture after CMV antigen stimulation. These receptors were collected from a human donor in good health (CMV status not recorded). Some clones in this sample may be carry-over from other donors' samples.

CDR3: CASGALEAFF. CDR3 in DNA: TGCGCCAGTGGGGCACTTGAAGCTTTCTTT. V usage is TRBV5-1 and J usage is TRBJ1-1; D may be TRBD1 (5 bases). This CDR3 spans 10 amino acids. V was clipped by 8 bases and J by 7 bases, with 9 bases between them. Germline lookup yields CDR1 SGHRS and CDR2 YFSETQ.

The gene calls are TRBV28 and TRBJ2-3; unclear D gene. Trimming removed 4 bases from V and 5 bases from J, with 10 bases in between. CDR1 MDHEN and CDR2 SYDVKM come from the germline V gene. The length of the CDR3 is 13 residues. CDR3 coding DNA: TGTGCCAGCAGTTCCCGCTTGAGAGATACGCAGTATTTT. This sequence encodes CASSSRLRDTQYF.

The table lists this clonotype with a few counts. V and J are TRBV30 and TRBJ1-2; unclear D gene. CDR3 length: 12 residues. Trimming removed 2 bases from V and 7 bases from J, with 11 bases in between. Germline-derived CDR1 and CDR2 are GTSNPN and SVGIG (reference sequence). CDR3 sequence (DNA): TGTGCCTGGAGTTCGGGAATGAGTGGCTACACCTTC. Translating it yields CAWSSGMSGYTF.

In its sample, this clonotype was seen many times. The genes are TRBV20-1 and TRBJ2-7, with D maybe TRBD1 (6 bases). The germline gives CDR1 DFQATT, CDR2 SNEGSKA (reference sequence). The CDR3 extends over 15 amino acids. V was pared by 1 base and J by 3 bases, with 16 bases between. CDR3 sequence reads: CSARAPAGDRYEQYF. The CDR3 region has the DNA TGCAGTGCTAGAGCTCCGGCAGGGGACCGCTACGAGCAGTACTTC.

This chain uses TRBV29-1 with TRBJ2-1; a weak D match, TRBD1 (5 bases). V gave up 4 bases and J gave up 2 bases, with 15 bases separating them. Per germline, CDR1 SQVTM and CDR2 ANQGSEA. The CDR3 is 15 amino acids. The DNA for the CDR3 is TGCAGCGTTGTAGATCGGCAGGGTGCCTACAATGAGCAGTTCTTC. This translates into CSVVDRQGAYNEQFF.

The sample holds one count of this clonotype. This sequence joins TRBV28 and TRBJ2-3; 11 bases line up with TRBD2. V lost 5 bases and J lost 2; bases outside the gene matches: 6. The CDR3 is made up of 16 amino acids. The germline V gene encodes CDR1 MDHEN and CDR2 SYDVKM. The CDR3 region is CASSLSGGALTDTQYF. DNA of the CDR3: TGTGCCAGCAGTCTTAGCGGGGGGGCCCTCACAGATACGCAGTATTTT.

This clonotype was picked up a small number of times. The rearrangement links TRBV11-3 to TRBJ2-7; 7 bases agree with TRBD1. This CDR3 is built from 14 residues. Looked up from germline, CDR1 is SGHNT and CDR2 is YENEEA. The trim removed 3 bases at V and 3 bases at J, leaving 5 bases unmatched. CDR3: CASSFGTESYEQYF. The CDR3 DNA reads TGTGCCAGCAGCTTCGGGACAGAGAGCTACGAGCAGTACTTC. Filled out from reference TRBV11-3 and TRBJ2-7, the complete variable domain reads EAGVVQSPRYKIIEKKQPVAFWCNPISGHNTLYWYLQNLGQGPELLIRYENEEAVDDSQLPKDRFSAERLKGVDSTLKIQPAELGDSAVYLCASSFGTESYEQYFGPGTRLTVT.

This clonotype was counted between two and nine times. The chain combines TRBV19 with TRBJ2-2; possibly TRBD1 for D (6 bases). This CDR3 contains 14 residues. CDR1 is LNHDA and CDR2 is SQIVND in the germline V gene (reference sequence). The V gene lost 6 bases and the J gene lost 3 bases, with 11 bases spanning the gap. CDR3 nucleotides: TGTGCCAGTAGCCCTGGACAGCACACCGGGGAGCTGTTTTTT. This translates into CASSPGQHTGELFF.

This clonotype was detected many times. This chain links TRBV4-1 with TRBJ2-1; D perhaps matches TRBD1 (5 bases). The V gene lost 4 bases and the J gene lost 6 bases, with 7 bases spanning the gap. This CDR3 contains 12 residues. Germline V gives CDR1 MGHRA, CDR2 YSYEKL. CDR3 nucleotides: TGCGCCAGCAGCCTGGGGCTCAATGAGCAGTTCTTC. Protein sequence: CASSLGLNEQFF.

This clonotype occurred many times. The chain recombines TRBV6-2 or TRBV6-3 with TRBJ1-5; possibly TRBD1 for D (5 bases). Germline loops: CDR1 MNHEY, CDR2 SVGEGT. CDR3 length: 15 amino acids. The V end lost 7 bases, the J end lost 3 bases, and 16 bases lay between the germline ends. The CDR3 here is CASTRGGQVNQPQHF. Here the CDR3 DNA reads TGTGCCAGCACCCGGGGAGGACAAGTCAATCAGCCCCAGCATTTT.

V and J are TRBV7-9 and TRBJ1-6; no firm D call. CDR1 is SEHNR, CDR2 FQNEAQ, per germline (reference sequence). CDR3 size: 14 residues. Trimming left V 2 bases short and J 7 bases short, with 9 bases between. The CDR3 DNA follows: TGTGCCAGCAGCTTACTGGGAAGCAATTCACCCCTCCACTTT. Its translation: CASSLLGSNSPLHF.

The chain joins TRBV6-2 or TRBV6-3 to TRBJ2-4; TRBD2 matches 11 bases. Germline V gene sequence: CDR1 MNHEY, CDR2 SVGEGT. With 6 bases clipped from V and 4 bases from J, the junction kept 8 bases outside the gene matches. This CDR3 region has 16 residues. CDR3: CASRPLTSGGKNIQYF. The CDR3 nucleotides read TGTGCCAGCAGACCGCTCACTAGCGGGGGTAAAAACATTCAGTACTTC.

The table lists this clonotype with many counts. V usage is TRBV7-2 and J usage is TRBJ2-7; 12 bases map to TRBD2. J gave up 2 bases and V 4 bases, and 0 bases lay outside the gene matches. CDR1 is SGHTA, CDR2 FQGNSA, per germline. The CDR3 is 14 residues long. The CDR3 region has the DNA TGTGCCAGCAGCTGGACTAGCGGGGCCTACGAGCAGTACTTC. Translation: CASSWTSGAYEQYF. The entire variable domain, with the rest obtained from reference TRBV7-2 and TRBJ2-7, is as follows: GAGVSQSPSNKVTEKGKDVELRCDPISGHTALYWYRQSLGQGLEFLIYFQGNSAPDKSGLPSDRFSAERTGGSVSTLTIQRTQQEDSAVYLCASSWTSGAYEQYFGPGTRLTVT.

This clonotype has at least ten counts. The chain joins TRBV19 to TRBJ1-4; 10 bases map to TRBD1. Germline CDR1 and CDR2: LNHDA and SQIVND (reference sequence). The V gene end was trimmed by 3 bases and the J gene end by 8 bases; junction bases not matched to a gene: 6. The CDR3 has 15 amino acids. The CDR3 loop reads CASSIEWTGGEKLFF. In nucleotides, the CDR3 is TGTGCCAGTAGTATCGAATGGACAGGGGGGGAAAAACTGTTTTTT.

The V and J genes are TRBV24-1 and TRBJ2-1; TRBD2 agrees at 7 bases. Trimming took 3 bases from V and 8 from J; bases not matched to a gene: 21. The CDR3 is made up of 19 amino acids. Germline V CDR1 and CDR2: KGHDR, SFDVKD. The CDR3 DNA follows: TGTGCCACCAGTGATCACCGGATGGAGCGGGGATCCGTGGGCGATGAGCAGTTCTTC. Its protein product is CATSDHRMERGSVGDEQFF.

This clonotype has just a few counts. The rearrangement uses TRBV4-3 and TRBJ2-7, with 9 bases matching TRBD1. The germline CDR1 and CDR2 sequences are LGHNA and YSLEER. The V segment lost 4 bases and the J segment 5 bases; nucleotides outside the gene matches: 9. This CDR3 is built from 15 residues. The CDR3 sequence: CASSPGGDRVHEQYF. Here the CDR3 DNA reads TGCGCCAGCAGCCCTGGGGGGGACAGGGTCCACGAGCAGTACTTC.

DNA for the CDR3: TGCGCCAGCAGCTTGGCGTCGTTGAGCTACACTGAAGCTTTCTTT. It is translated as CASSLASLSYTEAFF. The chain has TRBV5-1 and TRBJ1-1; D gene ambiguous. CDR1 and CDR2 (germline): SGHRS, YFSETQ. CDR3 length: 15 residues. V was shortened by 0 bases and J by 3 bases, with 12 bases between the two germline ends.

This clonotype was seen many times. The V call is TRBV12-3 or TRBV12-4, the J call TRBJ2-3; D uncertain. The V end was cut by 5 bases, the J end by 6 bases, with 9 bases between. This CDR3 comprises 12 residues. The CDR3 region has the DNA TGTGCCAGCAGTCCACGGGTGGATACGCAGTATTTT. Protein product: CASSPRVDTQYF.

At least ten counts were recorded for this clonotype. V gene TRBV10-1 combines with J gene TRBJ2-5, with D maybe TRBD1 (5 bases). V dropped 0 bases and J dropped 5 bases, with 10 bases sitting between them. CDR1 is WNHNN and CDR2 is SYGVQD in the germline V gene (reference sequence). This CDR3 contains 14 residues. The DNA for the CDR3 is TGCGCCAGCAGTGAGTCAGGGGCAGTTGAGACCCAGTACTTC. It is translated as CASSESGAVETQYF.

This clonotype has a handful of counts. V and J are TRBV27 and TRBJ2-1; D call uncertain. CDR3 size: 15 residues. V lost 2 bases and J 0 bases, leaving 8 bases between the germline ends. Germline CDR1 MNHEY, CDR2 SMNVEV (reference sequence). The CDR3 sequence is CASSLADSSYNEQFF. The CDR3 DNA follows: TGTGCCAGCAGTTTAGCCGACTCCTCCTACAATGAGCAGTTCTTC.

The chain carries TRBV20-1 and TRBJ2-1; the match to TRBD2 covers 8 bases. Germline V gene sequence: CDR1 DFQATT, CDR2 SNEGSKA (reference sequence). This CDR3 region has 15 residues. Trimming took 4 bases from V and 3 from J; bases not matched to a gene: 8. CDR3 sequence: CSATTAGGSYNEQFF. DNA of the CDR3: TGCAGTGCTACCACGGCGGGAGGTAGCTACAATGAGCAGTTCTTC.

About this clonotype: This may be a read error, as it is one base from a much larger clone. The chain uses TRBV12-3 or TRBV12-4 and TRBJ2-1, with 7 bases fitting TRBD2. The CDR3 covers 15 residues. The CDR3 nucleotides are TGTGCCAGCAGTTTAGCGGGAGGGCCTGGGAATGAGCAGCTCTTC. As protein: CASSLAGGPGNEQLF.

This clonotype was counted ten times or more. The CDR3 coding sequence is TGTGCCAGCAGCTTAGGCACCAAGACTGAAGCTTTCTTT. Its translation is CASSLGTKTEAFF. This chain connects TRBV7-9 to TRBJ1-1, with no clear D. The CDR3 totals 13 residues. The germline V gene has CDR1 SEHNR and CDR2 FQNEAQ (reference sequence). V lost 1 base and J lost 5, with 8 bases in between.

The genes are TRBV28 and TRBJ2-2; D possibly corresponds to TRBD1 (5 bases). In germline, CDR1 is MDHEN, CDR2 SYDVKM. Trimming removed 5 bases at V and 5 bases at J, with 18 bases between. The length of the CDR3 is 16 residues. The DNA of the CDR3 is TGTGCCAGCAGTCTGACAAACCCAGGGTATACCGGGGAGCTGTTTTTT. The encoded protein is CASSLTNPGYTGELFF. Looking up the rest from reference TRBV28 and TRBJ2-2 gives the full variable domain: DVKVTQSSRYLVKRTGEKVFLECVQDMDHENMFWYRQDPGLGLRLIYFSYDVKMKEKGDIPEGYSVSREKKERFSLILESASTNQTSMYLCASSLTNPGYTGELFFGEGSRLTVL.

The rearrangement uses TRBV27 and TRBJ2-2, with D possibly TRBD1 on 7 matching bases. V was cut by 4 bases and J by 7 bases, with 16 bases left in between. This CDR3 region has 15 residues. Per the germline V gene, CDR1 is MNHEY and CDR2 is SMNVEV (reference sequence). The CDR3 protein is CASSWRGQFIGELFF. CDR3 sequence (DNA): TGTGCCAGCAGTTGGAGGGGACAGTTCATCGGGGAGCTGTTTTTT.

This chain links TRBV11-2 with TRBJ2-7, with TRBD1 identical over 8 bases. Germline V gene data show CDR1 as SGHAT and CDR2 as FQNNGV. The V gene end was trimmed by 5 bases and the J gene end by 0 bases; junction bases not matched to a gene: 9. The CDR3 has 16 residues. CDR3 sequence: CASSGRGQVNSYEQYF. CDR3 DNA: TGTGCCAGCAGCGGGCGGGGACAGGTCAACTCCTACGAGCAGTACTTC.